A single sample gave rise to the 8 T cell receptor beta chains below, sequenced in a study of CD8+ T cells in alopecia areata. RNA extraction was followed by reverse transcription into cDNA, which acted as the sequencing template. Method: immunoSEQ multiplex PCR; TCRdb's copy keeps in-frame clones and lacks some. The sample lists a few hundred thousand clones; roughly 50% were seen once. Sequenced: CD8+ T cells sorted from blood. Receptors were obtained from a human donor in good health.

For the CDR3, the DNA is TGTGCCAGCAGTGGGACCCAGCGGGAGACCCAGTACTTC. Amino acids: CASSGTQRETQYF. The chain couples TRBV25-1 to TRBJ2-5; D may be TRBD2 (5 bases). This CDR3 region has 13 residues. Per germline, CDR1 MGHDK and CDR2 SYGVNS. V gave up 4 bases and J gave up 5 bases, with 11 bases separating them.

CDR3 sequence: CASSYGQGMGYTF. In DNA, the CDR3 is TGTGCCAGCAGTTACGGGCAGGGGATGGGCTACACCTTC. The rearrangement joins TRBV6-5 to TRBJ1-2; D perhaps matches TRBD1 (6 bases). Germline values: CDR1 MNHEY, CDR2 SVGAGI. V was cut by 2 bases and J by 8 bases, with 12 bases left in between. The CDR3 runs to 13 residues.

In regard to this clone: Other DNA sequences in this specimen translate into the identical CDR3. This rearrangement joins TRBV7-9 to TRBJ1-5, with unresolved D. CDR3 length: 13 residues. The V gene's germline CDR1 is SEHNR and CDR2 FQNEAQ (reference sequence). Deletions cut 4 bases from V and 1 base from J, with 5 bases between. DNA for the CDR3: TGTGCCAGCAGCTCGGGGAGCAATCAGCCCCAGCATTTT. It is translated as CASSSGSNQPQHF.

This chain connects TRBV27 to TRBJ1-2, with D possibly being TRBD1 (6 bases). The CDR3 contains 13 residues. Germline CDR1 is MNHEY and CDR2 is SMNVEV (reference sequence). With 2 bases removed from V and 6 bases from J, the gap between germline ends came to 10 bases. In nucleotides, the CDR3 is TGTGCCAGCAGTTTACAGCAGGGGAATGGCTACACCTTC. Encoded protein: CASSLQQGNGYTF.

The rearrangement links TRBV4-1 to TRBJ1-4; 10 nucleotides line up with TRBD1. The V gene's germline CDR1 is MGHRA and CDR2 YSYEKL. The V and J ends lost 3 bases and 6 bases, in that order; junction bases with no gene match: 4. The CDR3 is 15 amino acids. DNA of the CDR3: TGCGCCAGCAGCCAGAGACAGGGGGCTGATGAAAAACTGTTTTTT. Amino acids: CASSQRQGADEKLFF.

This chain uses TRBV4-1 with TRBJ2-7; 8 nucleotides agree with TRBD2. After removal of 3 bases from V and 4 bases from J, the junction contained 5 bases not matched to a gene. Germline V gene lookup returns CDR1 MGHRA and CDR2 YSYEKL. The CDR3 is made up of 14 amino acids. This CDR3 reads CASSHGGGPYEQYF. The CDR3 DNA reads as TGCGCCAGCAGCCATGGCGGGGGGCCGTACGAGCAGTACTTC.

The chain has TRBV19 and TRBJ2-7; 7 bases line up with TRBD1. CDR1 LNHDA and CDR2 SQIVND come from the germline V gene (reference sequence). The trim removed 3 bases at V and 2 bases at J, leaving 7 bases unmatched. The CDR3 totals 15 residues. This chain's CDR3 is CASSIGDSVTYEQYF. CDR3 nucleotide sequence: TGTGCCAGTAGTATCGGGGACAGCGTTACCTACGAGCAGTACTTC.

The J gene is TRBJ2-3, the V gene TRBV30; TRBD2 aligns across 9 bases. CDR3 length: 15 amino acids. Germline V gene sequence: CDR1 GTSNPN, CDR2 SVGIG (reference sequence). J gave up 0 bases and V 4 bases, and 5 bases lay outside the gene matches. CDR3 in DNA: TGTGCCTGGACACGCGGGGGGGCAAGCACAGATACGCAGTATTTT. Its translation is CAWTRGGASTDTQYF.